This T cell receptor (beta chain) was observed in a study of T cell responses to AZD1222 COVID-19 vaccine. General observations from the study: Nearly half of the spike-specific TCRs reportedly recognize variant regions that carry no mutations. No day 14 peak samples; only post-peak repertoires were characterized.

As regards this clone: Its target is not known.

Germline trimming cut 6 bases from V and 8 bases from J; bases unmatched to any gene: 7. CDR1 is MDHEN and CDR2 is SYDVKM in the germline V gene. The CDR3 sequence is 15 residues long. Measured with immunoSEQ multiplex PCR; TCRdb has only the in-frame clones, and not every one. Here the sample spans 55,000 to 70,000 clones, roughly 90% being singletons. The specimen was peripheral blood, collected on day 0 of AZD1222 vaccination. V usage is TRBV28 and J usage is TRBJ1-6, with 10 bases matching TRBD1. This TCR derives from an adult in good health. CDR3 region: CASRQGGTGDSPLHF. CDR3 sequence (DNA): TGTGCCAGCAGACAGGGCGGGACAGGGGATTCACCCCTCCACTTT.